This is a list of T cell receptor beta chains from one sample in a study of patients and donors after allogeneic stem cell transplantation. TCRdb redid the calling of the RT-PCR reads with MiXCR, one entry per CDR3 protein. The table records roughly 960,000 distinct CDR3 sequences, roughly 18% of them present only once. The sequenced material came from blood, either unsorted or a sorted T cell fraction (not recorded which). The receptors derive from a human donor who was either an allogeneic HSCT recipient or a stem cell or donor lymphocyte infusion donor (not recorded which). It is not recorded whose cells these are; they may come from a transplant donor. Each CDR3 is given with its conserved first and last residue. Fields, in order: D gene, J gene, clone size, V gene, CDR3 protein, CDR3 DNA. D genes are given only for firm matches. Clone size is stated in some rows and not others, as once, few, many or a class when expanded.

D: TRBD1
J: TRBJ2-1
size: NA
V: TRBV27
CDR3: CASSSLIPPWTGGGDEQFF
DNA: TGTGCCAGCAGTTCCCTCATCCCTCCCTGGACAGGGGGCGGGGATGAGCAGTTCTTC

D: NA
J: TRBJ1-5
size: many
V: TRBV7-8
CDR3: CASSLGVGEPDQPQHF
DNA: TGTGCCAGCAGCTTAGGAGTGGGGGAACCGGATCAGCCCCAGCATTTT

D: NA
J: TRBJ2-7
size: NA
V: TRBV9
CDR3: CASSPPIQGPTYEQYF
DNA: TGTGCCAGCAGCCCACCCATACAGGGTCCAACCTACGAGCAGTACTTC

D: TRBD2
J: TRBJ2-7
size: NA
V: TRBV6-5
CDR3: CASSYSGLAYEQYF
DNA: TGTGCCAGCAGTTACTCCGGACTAGCCTACGAGCAGTACTTC

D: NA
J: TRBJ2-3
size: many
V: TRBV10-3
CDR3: CAISEELVTSTDTQYF
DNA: TGTGCCATCAGTGAGGAACTAGTGACTTCTACAGATACGCAGTATTTT

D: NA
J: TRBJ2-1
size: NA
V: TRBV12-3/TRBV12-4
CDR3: CASSLGRGFSNEQFF
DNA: TGTGCCAGCAGTTTAGGGAGGGGATTCTCCAATGAGCAGTTCTTC

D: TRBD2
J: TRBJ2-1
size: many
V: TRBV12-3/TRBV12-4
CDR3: CASIETGLAGGEQFF
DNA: TGTGCCAGCATTGAAACGGGACTAGCGGGAGGGGAGCAGTTCTTC

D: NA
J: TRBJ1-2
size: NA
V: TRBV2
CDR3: CASSTNPAGPYGYTF
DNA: TGTGCCAGCAGTACAAACCCCGCAGGTCCCTATGGCTACACCTTC

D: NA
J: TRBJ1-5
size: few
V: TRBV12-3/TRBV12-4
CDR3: CATGLSNQPQHF
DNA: TGTGCCACCGGACTGAGCAATCAGCCCCAGCATTTT

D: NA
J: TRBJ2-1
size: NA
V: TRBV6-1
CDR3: CASRPPGQRYNEQFF
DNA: TGTGCCAGCAGACCGCCTGGACAGAGATACAATGAGCAGTTCTTC

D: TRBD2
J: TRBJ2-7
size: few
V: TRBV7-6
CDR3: CASSFLAGIPEQYF
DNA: TGTGCCAGCAGCTTTCTAGCGGGCATTCCCGAGCAGTACTTC

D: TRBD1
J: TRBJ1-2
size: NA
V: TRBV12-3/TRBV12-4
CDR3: CASSAGQVDSNYGYTF
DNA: TGTGCCAGCAGTGCCGGACAGGTCGACTCTAACTATGGCTACACCTTC

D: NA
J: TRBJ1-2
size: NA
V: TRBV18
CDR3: CASSPRQSPPYGYTF
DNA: TGTGCCAGCTCACCGCGACAGTCTCCCCCCTATGGCTACACCTTC

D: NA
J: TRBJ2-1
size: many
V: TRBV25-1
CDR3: CASSRGLRDNEQFF
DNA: TGTGCCAGCAGTCGTGGACTGCGGGACAATGAGCAGTTCTTC

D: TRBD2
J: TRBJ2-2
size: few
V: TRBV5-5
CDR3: CASSFLSTSGGYTGELFF
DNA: TGTGCCAGCAGCTTTTTGTCGACTAGCGGGGGGTACACCGGGGAGCTGTTTTTT

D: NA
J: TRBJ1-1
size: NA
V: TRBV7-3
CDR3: CASSLQGGPLNTEAFF
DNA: TGTGCCAGCAGCCTCCAGGGAGGACCATTGAACACTGAAGCTTTCTTT

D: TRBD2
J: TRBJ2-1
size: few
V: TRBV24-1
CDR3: CATSLAGLSSYNEQFF
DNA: TGTGCCACCAGCCTAGCGGGACTGAGCTCCTACAATGAGCAGTTCTTC

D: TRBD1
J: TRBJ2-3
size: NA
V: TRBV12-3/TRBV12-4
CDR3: CASSPTDRVDTQYF
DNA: TGTGCCAGCAGTCCAACCGACAGGGTAGATACGCAGTATTTT

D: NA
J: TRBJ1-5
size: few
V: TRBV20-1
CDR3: CSASSGRVYSNQPQHF
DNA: TGCAGTGCTAGTTCGGGCAGGGTTTATAGCAATCAGCCCCAGCATTTT

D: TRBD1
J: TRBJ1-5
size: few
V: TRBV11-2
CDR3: CASSEGLQGRNQPQHF
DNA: TGTGCCAGCAGCGAGGGTCTACAGGGGAGAAATCAGCCCCAGCATTTT

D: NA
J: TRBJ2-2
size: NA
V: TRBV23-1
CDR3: CASSHLCPNTGELFF
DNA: TGCGCCAGCAGTCACCTATGCCCGAACACCGGGGAGCTGTTTTTT

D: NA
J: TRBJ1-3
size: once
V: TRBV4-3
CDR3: CASSQEMRTGNTIYF
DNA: TGCGCCAGCAGCCAAGAGATGAGAACTGGAAACACCATATATTTT

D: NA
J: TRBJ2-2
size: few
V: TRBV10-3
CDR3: CAISETGTGELFF
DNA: TGTGCCATCAGTGAGACGGGGACCGGGGAGCTGTTTTTT

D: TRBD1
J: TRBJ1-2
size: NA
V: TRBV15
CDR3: CATSREDRVQGYTF
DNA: TGTGCCACCAGCAGAGAGGACAGGGTGCAAGGCTACACCTTC

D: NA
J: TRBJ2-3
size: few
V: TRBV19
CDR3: CASSMGIRPADTQYF
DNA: TGTGCCAGTAGTATGGGAATCCGACCAGCAGATACGCAGTATTTT

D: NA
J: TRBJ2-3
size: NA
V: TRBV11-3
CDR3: CASSLAAKTDTQYF
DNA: TGTGCCAGCAGCTTAGCGGCCAAAACAGATACGCAGTATTTT

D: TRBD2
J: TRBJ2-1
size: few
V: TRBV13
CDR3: CASSLGPLAGGGDEQFF
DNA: TGTGCCAGCAGCTTAGGCCCCCTAGCGGGAGGGGGCGATGAGCAGTTCTTC

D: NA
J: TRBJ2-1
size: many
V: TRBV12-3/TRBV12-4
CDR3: CASSAVGEQFF
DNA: TGTGCCAGCAGCGCAGTGGGTGAGCAGTTCTTC

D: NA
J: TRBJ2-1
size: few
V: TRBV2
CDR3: CASRASAKTYNEQFF
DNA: TGTGCCAGCAGGGCTAGCGCTAAGACCTACAATGAGCAGTTCTTC

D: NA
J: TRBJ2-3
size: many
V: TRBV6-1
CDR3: CASSRSSSTDTQYF
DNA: TGTGCCAGCTCTCGGTCTTCTAGCACAGATACGCAGTATTTT

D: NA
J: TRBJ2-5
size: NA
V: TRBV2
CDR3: CASSRQSQETQYF
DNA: TGTGCCAGCAGCAGACAGTCTCAAGAGACCCAGTACTTC

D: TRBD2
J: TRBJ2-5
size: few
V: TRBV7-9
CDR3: CASKGLAGHSETQYF
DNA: TGTGCCAGCAAGGGACTAGCGGGACACTCAGAGACCCAGTACTTC

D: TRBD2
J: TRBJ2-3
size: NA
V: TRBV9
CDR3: CASSVAQGGHTDTQYF
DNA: TGTGCCAGCAGCGTAGCCCAGGGAGGGCACACAGATACGCAGTATTTT

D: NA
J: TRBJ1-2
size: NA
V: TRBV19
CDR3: CASSMHAPVYGYTF
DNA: TGTGCCAGTAGTATGCACGCTCCGGTCTATGGCTACACCTTC

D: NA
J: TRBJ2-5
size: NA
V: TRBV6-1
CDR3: CASSAVWEEVTQYF
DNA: TGTGCCAGCAGTGCGGTCTGGGAGGAAGTGACCCAGTACTTC

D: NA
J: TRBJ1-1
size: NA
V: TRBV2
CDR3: CASSELGLVTEAFF
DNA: TGTGCCAGCAGTGAACTGGGGTTAGTAACTGAAGCTTTCTTT

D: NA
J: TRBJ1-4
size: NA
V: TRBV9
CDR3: CASSVAGEKLFF
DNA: TGTGCCAGCAGCGTAGCCGGTGAAAAACTGTTTTTT

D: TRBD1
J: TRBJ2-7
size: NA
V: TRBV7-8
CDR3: CASSVTGTGGWGQYF
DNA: TGTGCCAGCAGCGTAACCGGGACAGGGGGGTGGGGGCAGTACTTC

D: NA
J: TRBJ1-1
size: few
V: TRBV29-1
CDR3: CSVHRNTEAFF
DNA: TGCAGCGTTCATCGTAACACTGAAGCTTTCTTT

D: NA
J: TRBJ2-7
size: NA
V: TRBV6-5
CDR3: CASSYVTGYEQYF
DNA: TGTGCCAGCAGTTACGTCACAGGCTACGAGCAGTACTTC

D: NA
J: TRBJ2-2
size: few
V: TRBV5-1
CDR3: CASSLFAGTGELFF
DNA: TGCGCCAGCAGCTTGTTTGCAGGGACCGGGGAGCTGTTTTTT

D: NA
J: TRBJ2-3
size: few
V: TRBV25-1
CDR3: CATALTSTDTQYF
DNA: TGTGCCACAGCTCTAACTAGCACAGATACGCAGTATTTT

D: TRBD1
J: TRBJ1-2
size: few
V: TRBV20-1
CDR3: CSATDRVDGYTF
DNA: TGCAGTGCCACGGACAGGGTCGATGGCTACACCTTC